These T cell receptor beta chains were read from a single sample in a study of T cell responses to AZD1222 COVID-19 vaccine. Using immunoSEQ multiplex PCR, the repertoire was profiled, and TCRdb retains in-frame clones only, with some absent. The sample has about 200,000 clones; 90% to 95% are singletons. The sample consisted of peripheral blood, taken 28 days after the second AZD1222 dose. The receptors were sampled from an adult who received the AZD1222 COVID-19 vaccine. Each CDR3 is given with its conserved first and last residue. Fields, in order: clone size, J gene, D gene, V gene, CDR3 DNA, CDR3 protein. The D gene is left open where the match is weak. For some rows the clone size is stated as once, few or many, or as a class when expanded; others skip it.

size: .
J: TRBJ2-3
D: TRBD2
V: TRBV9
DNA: TGTGCCAGCAGCGTAGGACTAGCGGGAGGAAGCACAGATACGCAGTATTTT
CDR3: CASSVGLAGGSTDTQYF

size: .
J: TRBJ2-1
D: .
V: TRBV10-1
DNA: .
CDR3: CASSDHSLDNEQFF

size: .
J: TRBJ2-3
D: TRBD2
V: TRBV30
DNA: TGTGCCTGGACCCCAGGACTAGCGGTTAGCACAGATACGCAGTATTTT
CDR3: CAWTPGLAVSTDTQYF

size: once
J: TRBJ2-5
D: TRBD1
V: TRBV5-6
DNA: TGTGCCAGCAGCCGGACAGGGGGAGAGACCCAGTACTTC
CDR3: CASSRTGGETQYF

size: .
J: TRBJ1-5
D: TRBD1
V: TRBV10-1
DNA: TGCGCCAGCAGTGAGGGACAGGGGGTCAATCAGCCCCAGCATTTT
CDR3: CASSEGQGVNQPQHF

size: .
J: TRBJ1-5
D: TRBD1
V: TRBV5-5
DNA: TGTGCCAGCAGCGACGGGACAGGGGAGTATCAGCCCCAGCATTTT
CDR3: CASSDGTGEYQPQHF

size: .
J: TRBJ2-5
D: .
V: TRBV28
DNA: TGTGCCAGCGGATTAACACAGTCGGTGAAGACCCAGTACTTC
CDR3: CASGLTQSVKTQYF

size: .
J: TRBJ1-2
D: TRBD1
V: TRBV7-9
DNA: TGTGCCAGCAGGAGGACAGGGAGGGCCTATGGCTACACCTTC
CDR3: CASRRTGRAYGYTF

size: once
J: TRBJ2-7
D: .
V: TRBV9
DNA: TGTGCCAGCAGCCTATCACCTAGCTACGAGCAGTACTTC
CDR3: CASSLSPSYEQYF

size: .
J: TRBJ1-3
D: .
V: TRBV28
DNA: TGTGCCACAACAGAGACCTCTGGAAACACCATATATTTT
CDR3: CATTETSGNTIYF

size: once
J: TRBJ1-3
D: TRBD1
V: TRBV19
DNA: TGTGCCACTGGGACAGCGCTTTCTGGAAACACCATATATTTT
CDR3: CATGTALSGNTIYF

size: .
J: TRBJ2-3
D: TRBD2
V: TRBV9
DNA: TGTGCCAGCAGCGTACCAGACGGGGGGGACCGCACAGATACGCAGTATTTT
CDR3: CASSVPDGGDRTDTQYF

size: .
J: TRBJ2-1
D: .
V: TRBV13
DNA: TGTGCCAGCAGTTGGGGACTCGGAGTGGCGAATGAGCAGTTCTTC
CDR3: CASSWGLGVANEQFF

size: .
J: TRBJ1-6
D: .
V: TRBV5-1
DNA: TGCGCCAGCAGCTCGACAGCGGTAAATTCACCCCTCCACTTT
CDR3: CASSSTAVNSPLHF

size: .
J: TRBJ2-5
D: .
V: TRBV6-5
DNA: TGTGCCAGCAGTTTCAGTGGGAGAGAGACCCAGTACTTC
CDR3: CASSFSGRETQYF

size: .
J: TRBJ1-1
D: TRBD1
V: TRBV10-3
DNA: TGTGCCATCAGTGAGGCAGGGGGGTGGGACACTGAAGCTTTCTTT
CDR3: CAISEAGGWDTEAFF

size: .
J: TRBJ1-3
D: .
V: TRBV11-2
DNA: TGTGCCAGCAGCTTAGACAGGCTGGGAAACACCATATATTTT
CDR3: CASSLDRLGNTIYF

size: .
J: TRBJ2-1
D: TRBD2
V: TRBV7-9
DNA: TGTGCCAGCAGCTTAGGACCAGGAGCGGGAGCCCACAATGAGCAGTTCTTC
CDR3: CASSLGPGAGAHNEQFF

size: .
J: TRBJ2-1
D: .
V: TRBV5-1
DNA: TGCGCCAGCAGCTTAGACACAACAAGCAATGAGCAGTTCTTC
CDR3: CASSLDTTSNEQFF

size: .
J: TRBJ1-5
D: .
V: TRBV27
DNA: TGTGCCAGCAGCCACGGGGGCCCCTATAGCAATCAGCCCCAGCATTTT
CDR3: CASSHGGPYSNQPQHF

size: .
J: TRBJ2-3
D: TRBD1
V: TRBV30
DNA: TGTGCCTGGAGTGTCAGGGGGAGCACAGATACGCAGTATTTT
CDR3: CAWSVRGSTDTQYF

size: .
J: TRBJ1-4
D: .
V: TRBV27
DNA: TGTGCCAGCAGTCGCTATCAGGGGACCGGTGAAAAACTGTTTTTT
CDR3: CASSRYQGTGEKLFF

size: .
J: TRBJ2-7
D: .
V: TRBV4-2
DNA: TGTGCCAGCAGCCAAGAGAGCGCAGGAACCTCAACTTACGAGCAGTACTTC
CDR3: CASSQESAGTSTYEQYF

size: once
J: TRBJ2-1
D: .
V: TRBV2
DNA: TGTGCCAGCAGCCAAGGACCCAATGAGCAGTTCTTC
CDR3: CASSQGPNEQFF

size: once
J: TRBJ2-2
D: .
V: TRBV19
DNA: TGTGCCAGTAGCCTCGGGGCATCGGGATCGGACACCGGGGAGCTGTTTTTT
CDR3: CASSLGASGSDTGELFF

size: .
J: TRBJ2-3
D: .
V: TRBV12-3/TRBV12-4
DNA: TGTGCCAGCTCCCTGGCGGCCACAGATACGCAGTATTTT
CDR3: CASSLAATDTQYF

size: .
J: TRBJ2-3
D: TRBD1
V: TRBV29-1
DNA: TGCAGCGTCCTCTGGACAGGGTCAGATACGCAGTATTTT
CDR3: CSVLWTGSDTQYF

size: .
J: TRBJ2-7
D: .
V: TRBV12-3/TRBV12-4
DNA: TGTGCCAGCAGTTTAGCTGCGGCCTACGAGCAGTACTTC
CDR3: CASSLAAAYEQYF

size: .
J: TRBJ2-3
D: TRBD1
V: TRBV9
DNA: TGTGCCAGCAGCCCCCGGACAGGGGACCTCACAGATACGCAGTATTTT
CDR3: CASSPRTGDLTDTQYF

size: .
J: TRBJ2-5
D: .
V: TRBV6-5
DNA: TGTGCCAGCAGTTATCTGGGAACTCAACAAGAGACCCAGTACTTC
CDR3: CASSYLGTQQETQYF

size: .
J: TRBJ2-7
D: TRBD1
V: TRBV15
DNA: TGTGCCACCAGCCCCACAGGGGCCAGCTCCTACGAGCAGTACTTC
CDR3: CATSPTGASSYEQYF

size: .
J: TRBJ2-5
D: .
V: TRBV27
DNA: TGTGCCAGCAGTCGCCACGGGACGACTGAGACCCAGTACTTC
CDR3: CASSRHGTTETQYF